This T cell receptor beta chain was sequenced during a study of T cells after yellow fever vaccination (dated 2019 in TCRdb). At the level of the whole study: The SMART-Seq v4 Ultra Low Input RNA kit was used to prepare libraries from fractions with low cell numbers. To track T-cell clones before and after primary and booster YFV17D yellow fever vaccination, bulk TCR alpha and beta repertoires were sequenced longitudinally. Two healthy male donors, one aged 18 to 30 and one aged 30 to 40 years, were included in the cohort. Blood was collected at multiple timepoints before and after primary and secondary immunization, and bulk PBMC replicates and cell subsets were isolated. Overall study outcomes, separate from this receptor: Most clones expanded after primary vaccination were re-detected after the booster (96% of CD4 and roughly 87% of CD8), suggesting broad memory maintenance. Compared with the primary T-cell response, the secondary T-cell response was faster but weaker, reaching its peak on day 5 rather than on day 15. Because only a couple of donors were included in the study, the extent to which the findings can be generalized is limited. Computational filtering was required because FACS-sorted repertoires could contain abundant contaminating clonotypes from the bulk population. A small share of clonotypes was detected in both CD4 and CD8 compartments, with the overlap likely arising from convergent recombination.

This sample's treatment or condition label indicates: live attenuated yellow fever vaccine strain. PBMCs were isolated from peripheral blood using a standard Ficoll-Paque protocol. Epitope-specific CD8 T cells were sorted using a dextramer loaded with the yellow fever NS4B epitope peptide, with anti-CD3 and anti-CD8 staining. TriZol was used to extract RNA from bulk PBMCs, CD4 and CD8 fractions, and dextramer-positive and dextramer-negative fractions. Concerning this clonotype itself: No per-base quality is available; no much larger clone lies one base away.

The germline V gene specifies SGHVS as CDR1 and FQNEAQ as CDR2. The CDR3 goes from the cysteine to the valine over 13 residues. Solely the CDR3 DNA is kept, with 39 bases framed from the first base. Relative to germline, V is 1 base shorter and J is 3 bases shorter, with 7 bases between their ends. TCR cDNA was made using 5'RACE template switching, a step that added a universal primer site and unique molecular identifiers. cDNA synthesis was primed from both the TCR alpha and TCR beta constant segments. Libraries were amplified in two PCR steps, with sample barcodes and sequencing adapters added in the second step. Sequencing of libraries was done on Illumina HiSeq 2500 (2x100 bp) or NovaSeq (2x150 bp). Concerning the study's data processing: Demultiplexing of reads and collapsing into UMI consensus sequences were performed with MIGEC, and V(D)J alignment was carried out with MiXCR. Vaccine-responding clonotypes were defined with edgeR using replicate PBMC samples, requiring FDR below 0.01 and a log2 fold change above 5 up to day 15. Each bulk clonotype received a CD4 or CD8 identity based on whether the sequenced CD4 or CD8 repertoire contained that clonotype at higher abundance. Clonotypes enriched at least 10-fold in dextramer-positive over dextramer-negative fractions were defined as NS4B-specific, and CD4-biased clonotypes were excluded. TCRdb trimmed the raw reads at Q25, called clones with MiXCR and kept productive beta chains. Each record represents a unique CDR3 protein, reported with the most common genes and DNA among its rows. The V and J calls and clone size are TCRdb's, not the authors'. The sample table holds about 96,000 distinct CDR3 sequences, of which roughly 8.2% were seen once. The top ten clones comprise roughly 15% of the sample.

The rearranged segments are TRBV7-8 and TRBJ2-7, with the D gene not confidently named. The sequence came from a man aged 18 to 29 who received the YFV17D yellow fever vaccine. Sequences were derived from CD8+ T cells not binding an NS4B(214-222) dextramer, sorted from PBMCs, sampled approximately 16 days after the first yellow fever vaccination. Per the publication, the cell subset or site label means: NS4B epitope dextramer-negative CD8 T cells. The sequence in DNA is TGTGCCAGCAGCTTAGACAGTTACTACGAGCAGTACGTC. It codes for CASSLDSYYEQYV.